By share of the sample, the clone carrying this T cell receptor (beta chain) is medium-sized. Its antigen is unknown. The germline V gene encodes CDR1 SEHNR and CDR2 FQNEAQ (reference sequence). CDR3 length: 14 residues. Losses at the gene ends were 6 bases for V and 5 bases for J; bases not matched to a gene: 6. The data were obtained in a study of metastatic and nonmetastatic thyroid tumors. Study in general: A comparison of repertoires was made across blood and tumor or nodule tissue from malignant and benign thyroid patients. Notes on the study in general: It was reported that TCR beta diversity was significantly higher in malignant thyroid tumors than benign nodules, in blood and tumor.

Through MiXCR, TCRdb re-clonotyped the PCR reads. The sample includes about 7,100 clones, around 34% seen only once; the top ten take about two fifths. Among the patients, none had received any treatment before thyroid surgery. The V gene is TRBV7-9, the J gene TRBJ2-3; 9 nucleotides match TRBD1. The receptor's source is a female donor with papillary thyroid cancer or a benign thyroid nodule (not recorded which). Some clones in this sample may be carry-over from other donors' samples. Sequencing input: adjacent normal tissue. CDR3 region: CASSTGGDVDTQYF. For the CDR3, the DNA is TGTGCCAGCAGTACAGGGGGCGACGTAGATACGCAGTATTTT.